These 31 T cell receptor beta chains were all obtained from the same sample, sequenced in a study of T cell repertoires in cytomegalovirus infection. TCRdb re-called the reads with MiXCR, one entry per CDR3 protein. The sample has about 260,000 distinct CDR3 sequences; roughly 13% are singletons. Sequencing was done on a sample of PBMCs. These receptors originate from a human donor in good health (CMV status not recorded). Some clones in this sample may be carry-over from other donors' samples.

The V call is TRBV19, the J call TRBJ1-4; D possibly corresponds to TRBD1 (5 bases). The V and J ends lost 6 bases and 4 bases respectively, with 18 bases between them. This CDR3 is built from 16 residues. In germline, CDR1 is LNHDA, CDR2 SQIVND (reference sequence). For the CDR3, the DNA is TGTGCCAGTAGCCCCGACGGGGACGGACGTAATGAAAAACTGTTTTTT. It specifies CASSPDGDGRNEKLFF.

This clonotype was seen many times. This chain uses TRBV7-2 with TRBJ2-1, with 9 bases identical to TRBD2. Germline V gives CDR1 SGHTA, CDR2 FQGNSA. The CDR3 totals 17 residues. V gave up 1 base and J gave up 9 bases; unmatched junction bases: 13. In DNA, the CDR3 is TGTGCCAGCAGCTTAGAGGGACTAGCCGCAGGGTTCCTTGAGCAGTTCTTC. Residues: CASSLEGLAAGFLEQFF.

V usage is TRBV29-1 and J usage is TRBJ2-7; tentative D call: TRBD2 (6 bases). This CDR3 has 11 residues. The V gene lost 6 bases and the J gene lost 6 bases, with 12 bases spanning the gap. The germline V gene has CDR1 SQVTM and CDR2 ANQGSEA. The CDR3 spells CSVAGLREQYF. For the CDR3, the DNA is TGCAGCGTCGCGGGACTTCGCGAGCAGTACTTC.

This clonotype was observed a handful of times. The CDR3 coding sequence is TGTGCCAGCAGCTCGGACCCATTCACAGATACGCAGTATTTT. Its translation is CASSSDPFTDTQYF. The chain employs TRBV5-6 and TRBJ2-3; D ambiguous. The germline V and J ends were trimmed by 3 bases and 2 bases, with 10 bases remaining between them. The CDR3 runs 14 residues. The germline V gene encodes CDR1 SGHDT and CDR2 YYEEEE.

This clonotype was seen a handful of times. The V and J genes are TRBV15 and TRBJ1-2; 7 positions agree with TRBD1. This CDR3 contains 14 residues. Trimming cost V 5 bases and J 7 bases; bases outside gene matches: 10. CDR1 and CDR2 from the germline V gene are LNHNV and YYDKDF (reference sequence). Written as DNA, the CDR3 is TGTGCCACCAGCCCTCAGGGGGGGGCCGGTGGCTACACCTTC. Its protein is CATSPQGGAGGYTF.

This clonotype was found many times. The chain carries TRBV7-6 and TRBJ2-7; D possibly corresponds to TRBD1 (6 bases). The CDR3 runs 15 residues. The V end lost 4 bases, the J end lost 3 bases, and 16 bases lay between the germline ends. The V gene's germline CDR1 is SGHVS and CDR2 FNYEAQ. As DNA, the CDR3 is TGTGCCAGCAGCTACGGACAGCCTTGGTACTACGAGCAGTACTTC. This translates into CASSYGQPWYYEQYF.

This clonotype was picked up many times. The gene calls are TRBV7-6 and TRBJ2-2, with D perhaps being TRBD1 or TRBD2 (5 bases each). V was clipped by 5 bases and J by 6 bases, with 10 bases between them. This CDR3 comprises 13 residues. Germline V gene lookup returns CDR1 SGHVS and CDR2 FNYEAQ. The chain's CDR3 is CASSPTGPGELFF. The CDR3 nucleotides read TGTGCCAGCAGCCCGACGGGGCCCGGGGAGCTGTTTTTT.

This clonotype has only a few counts. The chain has TRBV19 and TRBJ2-6; 10 positions match TRBD1. CDR1 and CDR2 (germline): LNHDA, SQIVND (reference sequence). This CDR3 is built from 17 residues. The V and J ends lost 7 bases and 0 bases, in that order; junction bases with no gene match: 6. CDR3 nucleotide sequence: TGTGCCAGTACCGGGACAGGGGCCCTCTCTGGGGCCAACGTCCTGACTTTC. Its translation is CASTGTGALSGANVLTF.

This clonotype was seen only a few times. The J gene is TRBJ1-4, the V gene TRBV5-1; 7 bases line up with TRBD1. Germline CDR1 and CDR2: SGHRS and YFSETQ. CDR3 length equals 16 residues. After removal of 0 bases from V and 6 bases from J, the junction contained 8 bases not matched to a gene. In DNA, the CDR3 is TGCGCCAGCAGCTTGGGGGCCCGGACAGGCGATGAAAAACTGTTTTTT. It encodes CASSLGARTGDEKLFF.

In this sample, this clonotype turned up many times. The chain has TRBV4-1 and TRBJ2-1; 12 bases fit TRBD2. Trimming at V came to 1 base and at J to 3 bases, leaving 4 bases not matched to a gene. CDR3 length: 17 amino acids. From germline, CDR1 is MGHRA and CDR2 YSYEKL. CDR3: CASSQGTSGDHYNEQFF. In nucleotides, the CDR3 is TGCGCCAGCAGCCAAGGGACTAGCGGGGACCACTACAATGAGCAGTTCTTC.

This clonotype was seen more than once but under ten times. The V and J genes are TRBV27 and TRBJ2-1; D might be TRBD1 (6 bases). The V gene's germline CDR1 is MNHEY and CDR2 SMNVEV (reference sequence). The CDR3 extends over 15 amino acids. The V gene lost 5 bases and the J gene lost 0 bases, with 11 bases spanning the gap. CDR3 in DNA: TGTGCCAGCAGTATGGACAGAAGCTCCTACAATGAGCAGTTCTTC. This translates into CASSMDRSSYNEQFF.

This clonotype was seen ten or more times. CDR3 nucleotide sequence: TGTGCCAGCGGTGTGACAGGGAACACTGAAGCTTTCTTT. This codes for CASGVTGNTEAFF. This chain links TRBV14 with TRBJ1-1, with a tentative D call TRBD1 (6 bases). CDR1 SGHDN and CDR2 FVKESK come from the germline V gene. V dropped 8 bases and J dropped 1 base, with 11 bases sitting between them. CDR3 length: 13 amino acids.

This clonotype was recorded a few times. The gene calls are TRBV19 and TRBJ1-2, with 8 bases identical to TRBD1. The V gene's germline CDR1 is LNHDA and CDR2 SQIVND (reference sequence). J was trimmed by 5 bases and V by 9 bases; bases with no gene match: 8. The CDR3 consists of 13 residues. The CDR3 coding sequence is TGTGCCAGCGGCTCACAGGGGGGGTATGGCTACACCTTC. Protein: CASGSQGGYGYTF.

Details on this clonotype: A much larger clone differs from this one at a single base, so this may be a read error. For the CDR3, the DNA is TGTGCCAGCAGCGCCAGGGGGCGCATCTATGGCTACGCCTTC. Translated: CASSARGRIYGYAF. J is TRBJ1-2 and V is TRBV7-2; 8 nucleotides line up with TRBD1. The CDR3 contains 14 residues. Germline assignment: CDR1 SGHTA and CDR2 FQGNSA. Full variable domain (rest looked up from reference TRBV7-2 and TRBJ1-2): GAGVSQSPSNKVTEKGKDVELRCDPISGHTALYWYRQSLGQGLEFLIYFQGNSAPDKSGLPSDRFSAERTGGSVSTLTIQRTQQEDSAVYLCASSARGRIYGYAFGSGTRLTVV.

This clonotype occurred many times. The chain combines TRBV6-2 or TRBV6-3 with TRBJ1-2; D is uncertain. The CDR3 runs to 13 residues. V was trimmed by 9 bases and J by 8 bases, leaving 19 bases between them. The V gene's germline CDR1 is MNHEY and CDR2 SVGEGT. The CDR3 region is CASCGTWAQGYTF. The CDR3 DNA reads TGTGCCAGTTGTGGAACCTGGGCTCAGGGCTACACCTTC.

At least ten counts were recorded for this clonotype. V gene TRBV5-4 combines with J gene TRBJ2-3; D is unresolved. Germline V CDR1 and CDR2: SGHNT, YYREEE (reference sequence). Trimming left V 4 bases short and J 2 bases short, with 5 bases between. This CDR3 region has 12 residues. The CDR3 reads CASSKNTDTQYF. The CDR3 bases are TGTGCCAGCAGCAAAAACACAGATACGCAGTATTTT. Full variable domain (missing parts from reference TRBV5-4 and TRBJ2-3): ETGVTQSPTHLIKTRGQQVTLRCSSQSGHNTVSWYQQALGQGPQFIFQYYREEENGRGNFPPRFSGLQFPNYSSELNVNALELDDSALYLCASSKNTDTQYFGPGTRLTVL.

At least ten counts were recorded for this clonotype. The chain links TRBV7-2 to TRBJ2-1, with 8 bases aligning to TRBD1. The germline CDR1 and CDR2 sequences are SGHTA and FQGNSA. V gave up 3 bases and J gave up 5 bases; unmatched junction bases: 6. The CDR3 is made up of 15 amino acids. CDR3 in DNA: TGTGCCAGCAGCTTGGCGGGACAGGAAAACAATGAGCAGTTCTTC. This sequence encodes CASSLAGQENNEQFF.

This chain joins TRBV5-5 and TRBJ2-3; 7 bases fit TRBD2. Germline CDR1 and CDR2: SGHKS and YYEKEE (reference sequence). The CDR3 is 16 amino acids. The junction had 10 bases not matched to a gene; V was cut back by 4 bases and J by 2 bases. Here the CDR3 DNA reads TGTGCCAGCAGCCGCGCGAGCGGGAAGACCACAGATACGCAGTATTTT. Protein product: CASSRASGKTTDTQYF. Looking up the rest from reference TRBV5-5 and TRBJ2-3 gives the full variable domain: DAGVTQSPTHLIKTRGQQVTLRCSPISGHKSVSWYQQVLGQGPQFIFQYYEKEERGRGNFPDRFSARQFPNYSSELNVNALLLGDSALYLCASSRASGKTTDTQYFGPGTRLTVL.

This clonotype was recorded many times. In nucleotides, the CDR3 is TGTGCCAGCAGCCAGCCGGGACAGCAGGACACTGAAGCTTTCTTT. This translates into CASSQPGQQDTEAFF. This chain uses TRBV14 with TRBJ1-1, with 7 bases matching TRBD1. The CDR3 has 15 residues. Per germline, CDR1 SGHDN and CDR2 FVKESK. Trimming took 3 bases from V and 3 from J; bases not matched to a gene: 7.

There are many counts of this clonotype. The V and J genes are TRBV27 and TRBJ1-4; weak D call: TRBD1 (5 bases). Per germline, CDR1 MNHEY and CDR2 SMNVEV (reference sequence). This CDR3 is 15 amino acids long. V lost 6 bases to trimming and J lost 5 bases, with 16 bases between them. CDR3 DNA sequence: TGTGCCAGCAGATTTAGCTGGCAGGGAAATGAAAAACTGTTTTTT. Translating it yields CASRFSWQGNEKLFF.

This clonotype showed up many times. An end of the junction differs from the germline gene, which may be a read error. J is TRBJ2-1 and V is TRBV10-3, with TRBD2 identical over 9 bases. Germline-derived CDR1 and CDR2 are ENHRY and SYGVKD. The CDR3 runs 12 residues. The chain's CDR3 is CAISESAGGPYF. DNA for the CDR3: TGTGCCATCAGTGAGTCGGCGGGAGGGCCGTACTTC.

This clonotype was seen at least ten times. The chain is built from TRBV7-3 and TRBJ2-1; TRBD2 matches 9 bases. The CDR3 has 16 residues. V shed 1 base and J 7 bases; nucleotides not matched to a gene: 8. CDR1 is SGHTA and CDR2 is FQGTGA in the germline V gene. CDR3 in DNA: TGTGCCAGCAGCTTAAAGGCTAGCGGGGTCGGGAATGAGCAGTTCTTC. It codes for CASSLKASGVGNEQFF.

This clonotype was observed a handful of times. The rearrangement links TRBV7-2 to TRBJ1-6; D is undetermined. V gave up 3 bases and J gave up 6 bases, with 6 bases separating them. CDR1 and CDR2 from the germline V gene are SGHTA and FQGNSA. The CDR3 consists of 13 residues. The CDR3 loop reads CASSFNGNSPLHF. CDR3 sequence (DNA): TGTGCCAGCAGCTTTAATGGTAATTCACCCCTCCACTTT.

This clonotype was counted ten times or more. The chain links TRBV7-2 to TRBJ2-7; D is unclear. The ends were cut back, 5 bases at V and 3 bases at J, with 8 bases in the middle. The germline V gene encodes CDR1 SGHTA and CDR2 FQGNSA. The CDR3 is 12 amino acids. CDR3 in DNA: TGTGCCAGCAGCGAGCTAGGCTACGAGCAGTACGTC. This gives the protein CASSELGYEQYV.

The chain carries TRBV5-6 and TRBJ1-1, with TRBD1 identical over 7 bases. The CDR3 is 15 residues long. V lost 1 base and J lost 3; bases outside the gene matches: 6. Per germline, CDR1 SGHDT and CDR2 YYEEEE. The CDR3 here is CASSLRAGGDTEAFF. CDR3 in DNA: TGTGCCAGCAGCTTGAGGGCAGGGGGGGACACTGAAGCTTTCTTT.

This chain connects TRBV20-1 to TRBJ1-1; TRBD1 matches 10 bases. The CDR3 spans 14 residues. Germline V gives CDR1 DFQATT, CDR2 SNEGSKA (reference sequence). With 6 bases clipped from V and 3 bases from J, the junction kept 7 bases outside the gene matches. The CDR3 DNA reads as TGCAGTGCGTCGACAGGGGGCGGATACACTGAAGCTTTCTTT. This gives the protein CSASTGGGYTEAFF.

The rearrangement links TRBV12-3 or TRBV12-4 to TRBJ1-5; D remains ambiguous. The CDR3 sequence is 15 residues long. Trimming took off 3 bases at V and 0 bases at J, with 9 bases between the two ends. The CDR3 is CASSFRKSSNQPQHF. The CDR3 DNA is TGTGCCAGCAGTTTCCGGAAGAGTAGCAATCAGCCCCAGCATTTT.

Ten or more counts support this clonotype. This chain joins TRBV4-1 and TRBJ2-3; perhaps TRBD2 as D (6 bases). Germline V gene data show CDR1 as MGHRA and CDR2 as YSYEKL. The CDR3 totals 15 residues. Between the trimmed V and J ends, which lost 1 base and 3 bases, there was a span of 11 bases. CDR3 nucleotide sequence: TGCGCCAGCAGCCAAGTCGCTAGCGTGACAGATACGCAGTATTTT. Amino acids: CASSQVASVTDTQYF.

V usage is TRBV7-9 and J usage is TRBJ1-1; D remains unclear. The germline V gene encodes CDR1 SEHNR and CDR2 FQNEAQ (reference sequence). The CDR3 runs to 12 residues. The germline V and J ends were trimmed by 5 bases and 10 bases, with 14 bases remaining between them. CDR3 residues: CASSPGLTLAFF. The CDR3, as DNA: TGTGCCAGCAGCCCCGGCCTAACCTTAGCTTTCTTT.

The table lists this clonotype with many counts. The V call is TRBV12-3 or TRBV12-4, the J call TRBJ2-7; perhaps TRBD1 as D (5 bases). V lost 6 bases, J lost 1 base, and 13 bases lay in between. This CDR3 is 14 amino acids long. CDR3 nucleotide sequence: TGTGCCAGCAGACCCAATGGGGCTTCCTACGAGCAGTACTTC. This translates into CASRPNGASYEQYF.

The chain couples TRBV29-1 to TRBJ1-1; D call uncertain. The CDR3 contains 15 residues. Per germline, CDR1 SQVTM and CDR2 ANQGSEA. With 2 bases removed from V and 0 bases from J, the gap between germline ends came to 13 bases. The CDR3 DNA reads as TGCAGCGTTGAAACGCGGGGTCGGTTGAACACTGAAGCTTTCTTT. It translates to CSVETRGRLNTEAFF.